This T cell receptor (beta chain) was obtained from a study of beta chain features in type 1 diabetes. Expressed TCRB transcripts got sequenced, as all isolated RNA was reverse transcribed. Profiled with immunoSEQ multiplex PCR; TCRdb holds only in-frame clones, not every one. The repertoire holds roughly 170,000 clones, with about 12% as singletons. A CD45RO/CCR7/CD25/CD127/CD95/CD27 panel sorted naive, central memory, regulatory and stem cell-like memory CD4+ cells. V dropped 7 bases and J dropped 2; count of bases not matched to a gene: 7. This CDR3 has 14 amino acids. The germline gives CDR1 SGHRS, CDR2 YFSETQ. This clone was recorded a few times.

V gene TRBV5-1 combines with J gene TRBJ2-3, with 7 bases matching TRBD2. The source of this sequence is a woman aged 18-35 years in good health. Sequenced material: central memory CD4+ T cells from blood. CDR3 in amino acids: CASGQAGPTDTQYF. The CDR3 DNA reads TGCGCCAGCGGCCAAGCGGGACCCACAGATACGCAGTATTTT.